This T cell receptor (beta chain) was identified in a study of naive and memory T cell subsets. The study's findings and limits: Clonotypes are single alpha or beta chains, not paired receptors.

Both TRBC1 and TRBC2 were covered by a beta constant-region primer of two equimolar oligonucleotides. Four rounds of PCR amplified the ligated cDNA using nested alpha and beta constant-region primers plus SP2. MiXCR, run by TCRdb on the UMI-ligation and nested PCR reads, gives a single entry per CDR3 protein. The table includes 85,000 or so distinct CDR3 sequences, 9% detected once. CDR1 ENHRY and CDR2 SYGVKD come from the germline V gene. Deletions cut 3 bases from V and 2 bases from J, with 11 bases between. This CDR3 is 14 amino acids long. The table lists this clonotype with many counts. As yet, its antigen is unknown. CD4 T cells were positively selected, then CD8 T cells from the CD4-negative fraction. Four subsets defined by CD45RA and CD27 were sorted after CD3, CD4, CD8 and live/dead staining.

Sequencing was carried out using naive CD8+ T cells from blood. The chain uses TRBV10-3 and TRBJ2-7; the D gene is possibly TRBD2 (6 bases). This receptor was taken from a human donor in good health. This CDR3 is CAISDLADPYEQYF. CDR3 in DNA: TGTGCCATCAGTGATTTAGCGGACCCCTACGAGCAGTACTTC.